The TCR beta chain described here comes from a study of PD-1 blockade in classical Hodgkin lymphoma. Across the whole study: Patients were treated with nivolumab at 3 mg/kg, and this was given intravenously every 2 weeks. Overall study findings and caveats: Complete responders' baseline diversity resembled that of newly diagnosed patients.

The data were produced by immunoSEQ multiplex PCR, yet TCRdb's version contains in-frame clones alone and is incomplete. Of 40,000 to 60,000 clones detected, 73% appear once; the ten largest clones hold about 16%. Brentuximab vedotin exposure varied among the patients, all of whom had relapsed after autologous stem cell transplantation. In the case of this clone: Its antigen remains unknown. In the same sample, other DNA sequences code for this CDR3.

The source was peripheral blood mononuclear cells (PBMCs), collected before the second cycle of nivolumab. This sequence was found in a human donor with classical Hodgkin lymphoma.

As DNA, the CDR3 is TGTGCCAGCAGCGTAGGAGCGGGAGGAGGGGATACGCAGTATTTT. It is translated as CASSVGAGGGDTQYF. The chain is built from TRBV9 and TRBJ2-3; 9 bases map to TRBD2. This CDR3 has 15 residues. The V segment lost 0 bases and the J segment 6 bases; nucleotides outside the gene matches: 5. Germline loops: CDR1 SGDLS, CDR2 YYNGEE.